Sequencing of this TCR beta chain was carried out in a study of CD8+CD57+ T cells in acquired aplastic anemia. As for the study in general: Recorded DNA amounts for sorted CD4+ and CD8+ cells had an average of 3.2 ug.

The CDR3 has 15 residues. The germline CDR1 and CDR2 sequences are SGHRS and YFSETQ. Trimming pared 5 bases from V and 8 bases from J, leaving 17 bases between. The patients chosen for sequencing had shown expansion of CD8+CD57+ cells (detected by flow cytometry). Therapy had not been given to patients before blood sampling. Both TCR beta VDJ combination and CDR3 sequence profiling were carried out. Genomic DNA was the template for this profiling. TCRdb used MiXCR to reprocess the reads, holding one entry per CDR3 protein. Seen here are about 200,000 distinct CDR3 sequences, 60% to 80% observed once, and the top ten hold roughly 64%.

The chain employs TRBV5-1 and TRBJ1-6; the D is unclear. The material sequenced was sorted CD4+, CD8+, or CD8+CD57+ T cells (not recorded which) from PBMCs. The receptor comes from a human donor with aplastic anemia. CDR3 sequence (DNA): TGCGCCAGCAGTTACAAGGGAAGTTTGGATTCACCCCTCCACTTT. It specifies CASSYKGSLDSPLHF. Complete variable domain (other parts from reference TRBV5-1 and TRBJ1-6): KAGVTQTPRYLIKTRGQQVTLSCSPISGHRSVSWYQQTPGQGLQFLFEYFSETQRNKGNFPGRFSGRQFSNSRSEMNVSTLELGDSALYLCASSYKGSLDSPLHFGNGTRLTVT.